This is a list of T cell receptor beta chains from one sample in a study of CD4 T cells in relation to SARS-CoV-2 and coronaviruses. Repertoires were generated with immunoSEQ multiplex PCR, while TCRdb's copy carries only in-frame clones and drops some. The sample has approximately 50,000 clones, under 95% seen once; the top ten hold about 0.4%. The sample was naive CD4+ T cells from PBMCs. The receptors shown here come from an adult with COVID-19. Both conserved end residues are part of each CDR3. D genes are given only for firm matches. Clone size appears in some rows only: once, few, many, or a class for an expanded clone.

v_call	clone_size	d_call	j_call	cdr3_aa	cdr3_nt
TRBV7-9	.	TRBD1	TRBJ1-3	CASSSGQGVANTIYF	TGTGCCAGCAGCTCCGGACAGGGGGTTGCAAACACCATATATTTT
TRBV7-9	.	.	TRBJ1-1	CASSLWGGRGRSTEAFF	TGTGCCAGCAGCTTGTGGGGCGGACGGGGGAGGAGCACTGAAGCTTTCTTT
TRBV7-3	.	TRBD1	TRBJ1-1	CASSSIPGQGEAFF	TGTGCCAGCAGCTCCATCCCGGGACAGGGTGAAGCTTTCTTT
TRBV30	.	.	TRBJ1-1	CAWDTGLTEAFF	TGTGCCTGGGATACAGGACTGACTGAAGCTTTCTTT
TRBV5-1	.	.	TRBJ2-2	CASSLGQSTGELFF	TGCGCCAGCAGCTTGGGGCAGAGCACCGGGGAGCTGTTTTTT
TRBV5-4	.	TRBD2	TRBJ2-7	CASSMGLAVPYEQYF	TGTGCCAGCAGCATGGGACTAGCGGTCCCCTACGAGCAGTACTTC
TRBV7-2	.	.	TRBJ2-5	CASSFGGQETQYF	TGTGCCAGCAGCTTTGGCGGGCAAGAGACCCAGTACTTC
TRBV2	.	TRBD1	TRBJ1-5	CASSDLSGGQPQHF	TGTGCCAGCAGTGACTTGTCAGGGGGCCAGCCCCAGCATTTT
TRBV30	few	.	TRBJ1-5	CAWSVQIRGPQHF	TGTGCCTGGAGTGTACAGATCCGGGGGCCCCAGCATTTT
TRBV18	few	.	TRBJ2-7	CASSDVRDGYEQYF	TGTGCCAGCTCCGACGTCCGGGACGGCTACGAGCAGTACTTC
TRBV5-1	.	TRBD2	TRBJ2-7	CASSLLAGGPHEQYF	TGCGCCAGCAGCTTGCTAGCGGGAGGGCCGCACGAGCAGTACTTC
TRBV28	.	TRBD1	TRBJ2-7	CASSRTDRAPYEQYF	TGTGCCAGCAGCCGCACGGACAGGGCACCCTACGAGCAGTACTTC
TRBV7-6	few	.	TRBJ2-7	CASSSGVGYEQYF	TGTGCCTCCTCCTCGGGAGTGGGCTACGAGCAGTACTTC
TRBV4-3	.	TRBD1	TRBJ2-7	CASSHTVGQGAGEQYF	TGCGCCAGCAGCCACACCGTAGGACAGGGGGCGGGGGAGCAGTACTTC
TRBV6-6	.	TRBD1	TRBJ2-7	CASSSWTGGVHEQYF	TGTGCCAGCAGTTCCTGGACAGGGGGTGTACACGAGCAGTACTTC
TRBV6-5	.	.	TRBJ2-3	CASSYSKTASTDTQYF	TGTGCCAGCAGTTACTCGAAGACAGCTAGCACAGATACGCAGTATTTT
TRBV24-1	.	.	TRBJ2-7	CATSERQSYEQYF	TGTGCCACCAGTGAGAGACAGTCCTACGAGCAGTACTTC
TRBV7-9	once	.	TRBJ1-6	CASSSTVQYYNSPLHF	TGTGCCAGCAGCTCGACAGTTCAGTATTATAATTCACCCCTCCACTTT
TRBV29-1	.	.	TRBJ1-3	CSVRKISGNTIYF	TGCAGCGTTAGAAAAATCTCTGGAAACACCATATATTTT
TRBV6-5	.	TRBD1	TRBJ2-2	CASSWDRGSGELFF	TGTGCCAGCAGTTGGGACAGGGGTTCCGGGGAGCTGTTTTTT
TRBV5-1	once	.	TRBJ2-5	CASSWGPPQETQYF	TGCGCCAGCAGCTGGGGGCCGCCCCAAGAGACCCAGTACTTC
TRBV3-1/TRBV3-2	.	.	TRBJ2-7	CASSQGPRGQSYEQYF	TGTGCCAGCAGCCAAGGGCCCAGGGGACAATCCTACGAGCAGTACTTC